This T cell receptor beta chain was captured by sequencing in a study of control samples from healthy donors and cancer patients. The assay was immunoSEQ multiplex PCR, and TCRdb's table has in-frame clones only and misses some. This table has 120,000 or so clones, over 75% appearing once. This CDR3 is 13 amino acids long. Germline CDR1 is SQVTM and CDR2 is ANQGSEA. V lost 6 bases and J lost 4; bases outside the gene matches: 8. The origin of this receptor is a middle-aged man in good health. Sequencing was done on a sample of blood. This chain links TRBV29-1 with TRBJ1-2; 7 bases align to TRBD1. This CDR3 is CSVDRGQAYGYTF. Written as DNA, the CDR3 is TGCAGCGTGGACCGAGGACAGGCCTATGGCTACACCTTC.